This is a list of T cell receptor beta chains from one sample in a study of CD8+ T cells in alopecia areata. Assay: immunoSEQ multiplex PCR; the TCRdb copy retains only in-frame clones and omits some. This sample has 150,000 to 200,000 clones, with around 60% found just once. Sequenced here: CD4+ T cells sorted from blood, sampled at week 24, from a patient treated with tofacitinib. The receptors come from a human donor with alopecia areata. Each CDR3 is given with its conserved first and last residue. Fields, in order: CDR3 length, D gene, J gene, clone size, V gene, CDR3 protein, CDR3 DNA. D genes are given only for firm matches. Clone size appears in some rows only: once, few, many, or a class for an expanded clone.

length: 12; D: -; J: TRBJ2-1; size: -; V: TRBV2; CDR3: CASSERANEQFF; DNA: TGTGCCAGCAGTGAACGCGCGAATGAGCAGTTCTTC
length: 13; D: -; J: TRBJ1-1; size: -; V: TRBV29-1; CDR3: CSVSGLGETEAFF; DNA: TGCAGCGTCTCAGGGTTGGGGGAGACTGAAGCTTTCTTT
length: 16; D: TRBD1; J: TRBJ1-2; size: -; V: TRBV4-2; CDR3: CASSQWGTGGNYGYTF; DNA: TGTGCCAGCAGCCAATGGGGGACAGGGGGTAACTATGGCTACACCTTC
length: 18; D: TRBD2; J: TRBJ2-4; size: few; V: TRBV5-1; CDR3: CASSLSSGGSLTKNIQYF; DNA: TGCGCCAGCAGCCTATCCTCGGGAGGGAGTTTAACCAAAAACATTCAGTACTTC
length: 16; D: TRBD1; J: TRBJ1-2; size: -; V: TRBV29-1; CDR3: CSVVSSRTGINYGYTF; DNA: TGCAGCGTTGTGAGCTCAAGGACAGGCATCAACTATGGCTACACCTTC
length: 14; D: -; J: TRBJ1-1; size: once; V: TRBV30; CDR3: CAWSVRVANTEAFF; DNA: TGTGCCTGGAGTGTGCGAGTGGCGAACACTGAAGCTTTCTTT
length: 15; D: -; J: TRBJ2-2; size: few; V: TRBV29-1; CDR3: CSVEKQTANTGELFF; DNA: TGCAGCGTTGAAAAGCAGACAGCGAACACCGGGGAGCTGTTTTTT
length: 15; D: -; J: TRBJ1-5; size: -; V: TRBV6-1; CDR3: CASSSSQGGDQPQHF; DNA: TGTGCCAGCAGTTCATCACAGGGAGGCGATCAGCCCCAGCATTTT
length: 13; D: -; J: TRBJ2-5; size: -; V: TRBV30; CDR3: CAWSYDLGETQYF; DNA: TGTGCCTGGAGTTATGACCTCGGGGAGACCCAGTACTTC
length: 15; D: TRBD1; J: TRBJ2-7; size: -; V: TRBV5-6; CDR3: CASSIIGQDNYEQYF; DNA: TGTGCCAGCAGCATAATAGGACAGGATAACTACGAGCAGTACTTC
length: 13; D: -; J: TRBJ1-4; size: few; V: TRBV2; CDR3: CATQPPFREKLFF; DNA: TGTGCCACTCAGCCCCCCTTTCGGGAAAAACTGTTTTTT
length: 13; D: TRBD1; J: TRBJ1-5; size: -; V: TRBV30; CDR3: CAWSQGEGQPQHF; DNA: TGTGCCTGGAGTCAGGGGGAGGGGCAGCCCCAGCATTTT
length: 17; D: TRBD2; J: TRBJ2-2; size: -; V: TRBV2; CDR3: CASSTGLAGGPTGELFF; DNA: TGTGCCAGCAGTACGGGACTAGCGGGGGGGCCCACCGGGGAGCTGTTTTTT